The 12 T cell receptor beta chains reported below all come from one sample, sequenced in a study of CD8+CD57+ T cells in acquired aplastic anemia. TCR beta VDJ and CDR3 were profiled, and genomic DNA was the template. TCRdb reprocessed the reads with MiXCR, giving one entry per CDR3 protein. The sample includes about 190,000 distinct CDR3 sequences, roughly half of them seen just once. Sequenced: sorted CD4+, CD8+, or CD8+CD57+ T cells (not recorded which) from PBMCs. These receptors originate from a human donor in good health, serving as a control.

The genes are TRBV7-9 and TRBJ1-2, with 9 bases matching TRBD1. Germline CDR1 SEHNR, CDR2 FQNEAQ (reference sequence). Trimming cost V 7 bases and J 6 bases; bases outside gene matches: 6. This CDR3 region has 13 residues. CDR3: CASTGTGLDGYTF. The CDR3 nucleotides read TGTGCCAGCACCGGGACAGGGTTGGATGGCTACACCTTC.

Written as DNA, the CDR3 is TGTGCCAGCAGCTTAATGCCTAGCGGTTACGAGCAGTACTTC. Amino acid sequence: CASSLMPSGYEQYF. The chain combines TRBV7-6 with TRBJ2-7, with 7 bases matching TRBD2. V lost 2 bases to trimming and J lost 4 bases; unmatched junction nucleotides: 5. The germline V gene has CDR1 SGHVS and CDR2 FNYEAQ. CDR3 size: 14 residues.

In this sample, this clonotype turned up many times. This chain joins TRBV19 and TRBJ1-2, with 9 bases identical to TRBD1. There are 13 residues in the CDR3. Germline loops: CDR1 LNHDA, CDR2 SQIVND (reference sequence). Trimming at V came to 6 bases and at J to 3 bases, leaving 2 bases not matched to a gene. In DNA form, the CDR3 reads TGTGCCAGTAGGACAGGGGGACACTATGGCTACACCTTC. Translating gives CASRTGGHYGYTF.

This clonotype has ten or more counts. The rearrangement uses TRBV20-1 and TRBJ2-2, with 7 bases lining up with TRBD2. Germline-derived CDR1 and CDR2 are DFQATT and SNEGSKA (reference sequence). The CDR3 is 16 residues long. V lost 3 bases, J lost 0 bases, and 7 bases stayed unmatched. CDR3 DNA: TGCAGTGCTAGGGGGGGGAGAGAAGCGAACACCGGGGAGCTGTTTTTT. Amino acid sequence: CSARGGREANTGELFF.

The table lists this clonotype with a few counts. CDR3 sequence reads: CASSAQGAHYGYTF. Written as DNA, the CDR3 is TGTGCCAGCAGTGCCCAGGGGGCTCACTATGGCTACACCTTC. The chain is built from TRBV2 and TRBJ1-2, with 8 bases matching TRBD1. V trimming: 4 bases; J trimming: 3 bases; junction bases outside the gene matches: 4. The CDR3 consists of 14 residues. Germline assignment: CDR1 SNHLY and CDR2 FYNNEI.

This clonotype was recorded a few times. The CDR3 region has the DNA TGTGCCAGCAGCTTGGACAGCTCCTACAATGAGCAGTTCTTC. It encodes CASSLDSSYNEQFF. The chain joins TRBV9 to TRBJ2-1, with a tentative D call TRBD1 (6 bases). With 4 bases removed from V and 0 bases from J, the gap between germline ends came to 8 bases. The CDR3 length is 14 residues. Germline-derived CDR1 and CDR2 are SGDLS and YYNGEE.

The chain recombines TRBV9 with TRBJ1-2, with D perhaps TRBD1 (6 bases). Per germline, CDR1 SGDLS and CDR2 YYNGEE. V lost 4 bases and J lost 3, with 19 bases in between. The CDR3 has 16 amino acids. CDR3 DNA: TGTGCCAGCAGCTCCGTATGGAACAGGGACTACTATGGCTACACCTTC. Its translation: CASSSVWNRDYYGYTF. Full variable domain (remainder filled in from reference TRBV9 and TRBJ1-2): DSGVTQTPKHLITATGQRVTLRCSPRSGDLSVYWYQQSLDQGLQFLIQYYNGEERAKGNILERFSAQQFPDLHSELNLSSLELGDSALYFCASSSVWNRDYYGYTFGSGTRLTVV.

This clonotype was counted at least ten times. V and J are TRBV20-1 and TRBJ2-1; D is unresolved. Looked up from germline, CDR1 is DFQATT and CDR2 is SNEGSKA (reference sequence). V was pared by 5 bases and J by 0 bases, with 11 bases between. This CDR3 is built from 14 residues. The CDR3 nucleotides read TGCAGTGCTGTGAGCGAGAGCTCCTACAATGAGCAGTTCTTC. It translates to CSAVSESSYNEQFF.

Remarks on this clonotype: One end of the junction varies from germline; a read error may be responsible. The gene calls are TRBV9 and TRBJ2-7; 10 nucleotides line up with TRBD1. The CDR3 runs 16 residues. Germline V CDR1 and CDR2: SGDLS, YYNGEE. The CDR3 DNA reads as TGTGCCAGCAGCGACAGGGACAGGGGAGGCACCGGGGAGCTGTTCTTC. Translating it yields CASSDRDRGGTGELFF.

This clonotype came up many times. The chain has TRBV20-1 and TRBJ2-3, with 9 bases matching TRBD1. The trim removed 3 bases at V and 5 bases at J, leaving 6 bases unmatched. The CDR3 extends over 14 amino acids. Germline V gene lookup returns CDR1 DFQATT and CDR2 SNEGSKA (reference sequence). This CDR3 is CSASHRGQGDTQYF. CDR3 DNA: TGCAGTGCTAGTCACAGGGGGCAGGGAGATACGCAGTATTTT.

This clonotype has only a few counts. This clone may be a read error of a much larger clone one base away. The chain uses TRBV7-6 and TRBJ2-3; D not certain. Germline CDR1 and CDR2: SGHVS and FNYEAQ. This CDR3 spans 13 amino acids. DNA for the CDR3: TGTGCCAGCAGCTTAATTTCCAGAGATACGCGGTATTTT. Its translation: CASSLISRDTRYF.

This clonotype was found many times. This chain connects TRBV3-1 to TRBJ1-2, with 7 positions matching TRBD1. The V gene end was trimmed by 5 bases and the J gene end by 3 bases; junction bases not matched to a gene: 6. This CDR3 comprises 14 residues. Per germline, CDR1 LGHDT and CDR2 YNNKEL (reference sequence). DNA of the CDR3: TGTGCCAGCAGCACGACAGGGTTTGACTATGGCTACACCTTC. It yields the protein CASSTTGFDYGYTF.